A selection of T cell receptor beta chains follows, all from one sample in a study of spatial heterogeneity in lung cancer. One entry per CDR3 protein results from TCRdb running MiXCR on the 5' RACE reads. The sample consists of 82,000 or so distinct CDR3 sequences, about 12% of them appearing once. Sequences were derived from PBMCs, sampled at surgery. The receptors derive from a male donor with early-stage non-small cell lung cancer. Each CDR3 is given without its conserved first and last residue. A D gene is named only where the DNA matches it firmly.

v_gene,d_gene,CDR3aa
TRBV7-2,TRBD2,ASNMRSGGGAETQY
TRBV20-1,.,SASIGGGITDTQY
TRBV9,TRBD2,ASSPYSGLGYNEQF
TRBV3-1,.,ASRETGLNTGELF
TRBV3-1,TRBD2,ASSLLGTSALVQY
TRBV14,.,ASSPRDKNYEQY
TRBV10-3,.,AISDEVLPNYGYT
TRBV20-1,.,SASGGAGRDTQY
TRBV28,TRBD2,ASSLSVGGIRDEQY
TRBV12-3/TRBV12-4,.,ASSFGIQGPSYEQY
TRBV9,.,ASSVDGSATSYNEQF
TRBV29-1,.,SVEEGQGEF
TRBV5-4,.,ASSFDIANTGELF
TRBV15,.,ATSRDPGLRADTQY
TRBV20-1,TRBD2,SAMNVQRDITDTQY
TRBV20-1,.,SASTGTSTDTQY
TRBV7-8,.,ASSLGTSLETQY
TRBV12-3/TRBV12-4,.,ASTTQGNTEAF
TRBV20-1,.,SAEDTLTGANVLT
TRBV11-2,TRBD2,ASSWGGTQY
TRBV9,.,ASSPHD
TRBV7-3,.,ASSSSGGAEGYT
TRBV21-1,.,ASSKSGGRSTDTQY
TRBV10-1,TRBD2,ASSAGLAYTGELF
TRBV29-1,TRBD2,SVEITSGRGSEQY
TRBV7-2,TRBD2,ASSPSGTSTDTQY
TRBV10-1,TRBD1,ASSEKGAGTGELF
TRBV15,.,ATSREVPGLLRRGYT
TRBV5-1,TRBD1,ASRTGDEQF
TRBV27,.,ASSEGRESNQPQH
TRBV28,.,ASSLSSFNNEQF
TRBV2,.,ATLTGANYGYT
TRBV6-1,TRBD2,ASGLAGFYNEQF
TRBV29-1,.,SVEQGDTQY
TRBV5-1,TRBD2,ASSSRGSGGDSYNEQF
TRBV2,.,ASSVFQGAGANVLT
TRBV21-1,.,ASTSPGQNYGYT
TRBV6-1,.,ASSEGGAGNRNQPQH
TRBV5-1,.,ASSLKGDDEQF
TRBV3-1,.,ASNRGSGTSEQY
TRBV6-1,.,ASMRGMDTQY
TRBV5-6,.,ASSPVLPETQY
TRBV2,.,ASSEYEQY
TRBV7-2,.,ASSLVAEAF
TRBV5-1,TRBD1,ASSLGDRTYEQY
TRBV7-3,.,ASAHEEVGRQY
TRBV29-1,TRBD1,SVSGTGLDGYT
TRBV12-3/TRBV12-4,TRBD1,ASSRDSKIYNEQF
TRBV19,.,ASSYKQGSDGELF
TRBV6-1,.,ASSEEGATNYGYT
TRBV27,.,ASSKWGNYGYT